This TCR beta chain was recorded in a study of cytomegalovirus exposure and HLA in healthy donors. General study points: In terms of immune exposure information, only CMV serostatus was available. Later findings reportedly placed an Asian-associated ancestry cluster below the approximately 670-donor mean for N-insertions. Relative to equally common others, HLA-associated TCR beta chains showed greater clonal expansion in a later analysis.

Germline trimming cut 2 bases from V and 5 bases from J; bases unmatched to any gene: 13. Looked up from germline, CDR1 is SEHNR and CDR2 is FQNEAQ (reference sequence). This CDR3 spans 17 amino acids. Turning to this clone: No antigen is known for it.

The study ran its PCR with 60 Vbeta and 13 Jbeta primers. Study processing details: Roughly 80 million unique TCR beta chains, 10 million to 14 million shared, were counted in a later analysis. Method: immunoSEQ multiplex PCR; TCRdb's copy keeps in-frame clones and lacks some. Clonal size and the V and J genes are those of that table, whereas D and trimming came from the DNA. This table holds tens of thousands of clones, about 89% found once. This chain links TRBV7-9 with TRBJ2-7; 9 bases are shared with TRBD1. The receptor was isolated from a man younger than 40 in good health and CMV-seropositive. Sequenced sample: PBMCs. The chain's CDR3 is CASSLQRFWDRVHEQYF. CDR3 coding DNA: TGTGCCAGCAGCTTACAGCGGTTTTGGGACAGGGTCCACGAGCAGTACTTC.